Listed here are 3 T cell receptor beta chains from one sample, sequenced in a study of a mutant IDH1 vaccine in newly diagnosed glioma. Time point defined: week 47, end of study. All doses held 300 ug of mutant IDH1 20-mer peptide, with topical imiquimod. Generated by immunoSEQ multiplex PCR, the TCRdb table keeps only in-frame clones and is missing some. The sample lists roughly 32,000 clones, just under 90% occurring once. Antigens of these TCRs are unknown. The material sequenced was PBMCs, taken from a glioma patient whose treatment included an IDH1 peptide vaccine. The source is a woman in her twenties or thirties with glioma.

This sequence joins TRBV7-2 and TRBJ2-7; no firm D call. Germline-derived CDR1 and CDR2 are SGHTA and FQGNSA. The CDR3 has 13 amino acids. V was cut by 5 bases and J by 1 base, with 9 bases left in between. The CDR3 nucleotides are TGTGCCAGCAGCCCCTTTAGATCCTACGAGCAGTACTTC. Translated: CASSPFRSYEQYF.

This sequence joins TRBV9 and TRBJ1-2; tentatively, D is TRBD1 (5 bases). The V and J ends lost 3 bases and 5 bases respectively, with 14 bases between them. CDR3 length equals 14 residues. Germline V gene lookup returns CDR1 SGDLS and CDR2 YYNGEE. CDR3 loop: CASSARDPWYGYTF. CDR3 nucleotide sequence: TGTGCCAGCAGCGCCCGGGACCCCTGGTATGGCTACACCTTC.

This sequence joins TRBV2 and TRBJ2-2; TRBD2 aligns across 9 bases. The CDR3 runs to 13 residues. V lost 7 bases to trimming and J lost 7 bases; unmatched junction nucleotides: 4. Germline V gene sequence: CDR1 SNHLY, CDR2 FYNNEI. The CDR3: CASTSGVLGELFF. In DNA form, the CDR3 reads TGTGCCAGCACTAGCGGGGTGCTCGGGGAGCTGTTTTTT.